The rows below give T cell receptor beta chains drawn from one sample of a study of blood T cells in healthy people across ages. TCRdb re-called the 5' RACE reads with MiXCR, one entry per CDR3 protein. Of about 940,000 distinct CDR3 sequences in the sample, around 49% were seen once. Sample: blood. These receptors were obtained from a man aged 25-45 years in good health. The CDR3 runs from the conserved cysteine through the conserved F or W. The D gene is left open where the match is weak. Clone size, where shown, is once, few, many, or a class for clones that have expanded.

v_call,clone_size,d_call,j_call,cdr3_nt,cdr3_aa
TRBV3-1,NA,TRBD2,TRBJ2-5,TGTGCCAGCAGCCCGGGAGGCGTCCAAAAAGAGACCCAGTACTTC,CASSPGGVQKETQYF
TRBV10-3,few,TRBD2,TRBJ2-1,TGTGCCATCAGAACTGACGGGGGGGCCTACAATGAGCAGTTCTTC,CAIRTDGGAYNEQFF
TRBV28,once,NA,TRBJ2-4,TGTGCCAGCAGTTTATTAACGGCGGCAGGACTAGCCAAAAACATTCAGTACTTC,CASSLLTAAGLAKNIQYF
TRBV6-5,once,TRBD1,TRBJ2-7,TGTGCCAGCAGTTCCGCCGGGACAGGCAACAATGAGCAGTACTTC,CASSSAGTGNNEQYF
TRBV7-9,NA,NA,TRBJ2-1,TGTGCCAGCAGCCCACGGGAAGACGATGAGCAGTTCTTC,CASSPREDDEQFF
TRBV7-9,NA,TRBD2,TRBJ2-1,TGTGCCAGCAGCTCTATGCCCACTAGCGGGGGTATCAACAATGAGCAGTTCTTC,CASSSMPTSGGINNEQFF
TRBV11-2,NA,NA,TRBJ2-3,TGTGCCAGCAGACCTAACAGGGCTAGCACAGATACGCAGTATTTT,CASRPNRASTDTQYF
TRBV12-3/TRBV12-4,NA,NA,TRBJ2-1,TGTGCCAGCAGAGCCGGGACCCCCTTTAATGAGCAGTTCTTC,CASRAGTPFNEQFF
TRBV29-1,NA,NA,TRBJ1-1,TGCAGCGCAACTAAAGGGGCCATGAACACTGAAGCTTTCTTT,CSATKGAMNTEAFF
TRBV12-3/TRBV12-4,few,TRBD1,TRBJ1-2,TGTGCCAGCAGTTCCAGGGACAGGGTCACCTTC,CASSSRDRVTF